This T cell receptor beta chain was retrieved from a study of CD8 T cells in ankylosing spondylitis. In this sample, this clonotype turned up many times. Its antigen remains unidentified. Trimming pared 2 bases from V and 7 bases from J, leaving 9 bases between. The CDR3 totals 13 residues. Germline V lookup: CDR1 SGHTA, CDR2 FQGNSA. One entry per CDR3 protein results from TCRdb running MiXCR on the 5' RACE reads. The top ten hold approximately 3.3% of the sample, which has under 150,000 distinct CDR3 sequences, around 9% seen once. Regarding the study as a whole: Some of the motif variants had earlier been found in reactive arthritis patients' fluid and blood. A TCR beta motif made of eight highly homologous variants seemed typical of ankylosing spondylitis blood. Reportedly, matched ankylosing spondylitis synovial fluid was significantly enriched for disease-linked clones.

Sequencing input: blood, either unsorted or a sorted T cell fraction (not recorded which). The source is a male donor with ankylosing spondylitis or in good health (not recorded which). The rearrangement joins TRBV7-2 to TRBJ2-1; D not resolved. CDR3: CASSLMVGNEQFF. The CDR3 coding sequence is TGTGCCAGCAGCTTAATGGTCGGGAATGAGCAGTTCTTC.